The 17 T cell receptor beta chains below come from one sample, sequenced in a study of cytomegalovirus exposure and HLA in healthy donors. The PCR contained 60 Vbeta and 13 Jbeta primers. Generated by immunoSEQ multiplex PCR, the TCRdb table keeps only in-frame clones and is missing some. The sample shows some 130,000 clones, 80% of them seen only once. Material for sequencing was PBMCs. Receptor source: a man younger than 40 in good health and CMV-seronegative.

The V and J genes are TRBV28 and TRBJ1-2; the match to TRBD1 covers 8 bases. The trim removed 6 bases at V and 4 bases at J, leaving 7 bases unmatched. Germline CDR1 MDHEN, CDR2 SYDVKM. CDR3 length: 14 residues. CDR3 nucleotide sequence: TGTGCCAGCAGCCTTTACAGGGGGGCCTATGGCTACACCTTC. This sequence encodes CASSLYRGAYGYTF.

The chain uses TRBV5-1 and TRBJ2-3; maybe TRBD2 (5 bases). Germline values: CDR1 SGHRS, CDR2 YFSETQ. This CDR3 comprises 14 residues. Trimming took off 4 bases at V and 6 bases at J, with 15 bases between the two ends. CDR3 sequence: CASSAGGASDTQYF. The DNA for the CDR3 is TGCGCCAGCAGCGCGGGCGGAGCCTCCGATACGCAGTATTTT.

V usage is TRBV7-8 and J usage is TRBJ2-7; D gene uncertain. The CDR3 loop spans 12 amino acids. Germline V CDR1 and CDR2: SGHVS, FQNEAQ. Trimming cost V 4 bases and J 5 bases, with 9 bases left between them. Written as DNA, the CDR3 is TGTGCCAGCAGCTCCAGACACGACGAGCAGTACTTC. Its protein is CASSSRHDEQYF.

The rearrangement uses TRBV7-9 and TRBJ1-2; no reliable D call. Germline loops: CDR1 SEHNR, CDR2 FQNEAQ (reference sequence). Between the trimmed V and J ends, which lost 3 bases and 3 bases, there was a span of 11 bases. The CDR3 runs 14 residues. The CDR3 spells CASSFMDGDYGYTF. CDR3 DNA sequence: TGTGCCAGCAGCTTCATGGACGGGGACTATGGCTACACCTTC.

V gene TRBV27 combines with J gene TRBJ2-1, with 9 bases aligning to TRBD2. Germline CDR1 and CDR2: MNHEY and SMNVEV (reference sequence). V was clipped by 9 bases and J by 7 bases; unmatched bases: 7. The length of the CDR3 is 13 residues. CDR3 amino acids: CASYSGSRNEQFF. In DNA form, the CDR3 reads TGTGCCAGTTATAGCGGGAGTCGAAATGAGCAGTTCTTC.

The chain recombines TRBV4-1 with TRBJ2-3; a possible D gene is TRBD2 (5 bases). CDR1 is MGHRA and CDR2 is YSYEKL in the germline V gene. The CDR3 length is 16 residues. V was trimmed by 1 base and J by 6 bases, leaving 17 bases between them. CDR3 nucleotides: TGCGCCAGCAGCCAAGCTCCGCAGCGGTTAGTTGATACGCAGTATTTT. Protein sequence: CASSQAPQRLVDTQYF.

This clone showed up just a few times. V usage is TRBV30 and J usage is TRBJ2-1; D is unresolved. CDR1 and CDR2 from the germline V gene are GTSNPN and SVGIG (reference sequence). CDR3 length equals 11 residues. Trimming removed 3 bases from V and 4 bases from J, with 4 bases in between. CDR3 bases: TGTGCCTGGAGACTTTACAATGAGCAGTTCTTC. Translation gives CAWRLYNEQFF.

The V call is TRBV30, the J call TRBJ2-1; weak D call: TRBD2 (6 bases). The germline V and J ends were trimmed by 2 bases and 4 bases, with 12 bases remaining between them. The CDR3 is 14 residues long. Per germline, CDR1 GTSNPN and CDR2 SVGIG (reference sequence). The CDR3 spells CAWSRSSVYNEQFF. In DNA form, the CDR3 reads TGTGCCTGGAGTCGGTCTAGCGTATACAATGAGCAGTTCTTC.

V usage is TRBV4-1 and J usage is TRBJ2-5; D possibly corresponds to TRBD1 (6 bases). The DNA end is a closer match to TRBJ2-7, so the J assignment may be wrong. The germline gives CDR1 MGHRA, CDR2 YSYEKL. The CDR3 runs 16 residues. In DNA, the CDR3 is TGCGCCAGCAGCCAAGCGAACAGGGTGGGGACCTACGAGCAGTACTTC. Protein: CASSQANRVGTYEQYF.

This clone came up a few times. The chain joins TRBV7-9 to TRBJ1-1; D possibly corresponds to TRBD1 (6 bases). CDR1 and CDR2 from the germline V gene are SEHNR and FQNEAQ (reference sequence). V was shortened by 5 bases and J by 3 bases, with 22 bases between the two germline ends. This CDR3 is built from 17 residues. In DNA form, the CDR3 reads TGTGCCAGCAGCCCACTGGGTGGTTCGACAGGTTACACTGAAGCTTTCTTT. Translated, it gives CASSPLGGSTGYTEAFF.

The chain couples TRBV10-3 to TRBJ1-5; unclear D gene. The CDR3 contains 16 residues. V lost 0 bases and J 2 bases, leaving 11 bases between the germline ends. CDR1 and CDR2 (germline): ENHRY, SYGVKD. The CDR3: CAISESLGVGNQPQHF. Here the CDR3 DNA reads TGTGCCATCAGTGAGTCACTGGGAGTGGGCAATCAGCCCCAGCATTTT.

The gene calls are TRBV20-1 and TRBJ1-4; no reliable D call. Germline lookup yields CDR1 DFQATT and CDR2 SNEGSKA (reference sequence). This CDR3 spans 11 amino acids. Trimming removed 6 bases at V and 8 bases at J, with 10 bases between. Written as DNA, the CDR3 is TGCAGTGCGGCACGGGAGGAAAAACTGTTTTTT. As protein: CSAAREEKLFF.

The V and J genes are TRBV2 and TRBJ2-7; 8 bases align to TRBD2. CDR3 length equals 17 residues. Trimming took 7 bases from V and 2 from J; bases not matched to a gene: 16. Germline CDR1 and CDR2: SNHLY and FYNNEI. The CDR3 DNA reads TGTGCCAGCAAATCCTTACTAGCGGATGATAATACCTACGAGCAGTACTTC. It codes for CASKSLLADDNTYEQYF.

V usage is TRBV28 and J usage is TRBJ2-7, with D unresolved. This CDR3 is built from 12 residues. CDR1 MDHEN and CDR2 SYDVKM come from the germline V gene. V was cut by 6 bases and J by 4 bases, with 10 bases left in between. CDR3 in amino acids: CASRPHEYEQYF. The DNA of the CDR3 is TGTGCCAGCAGACCCCACGAGTACGAGCAGTACTTC.

The chain couples TRBV2 to TRBJ2-3, with D tentatively TRBD2 (6 bases). The CDR3 spans 12 residues. V was trimmed by 8 bases and J by 2 bases, leaving 8 bases between them. Per germline, CDR1 SNHLY and CDR2 FYNNEI. In DNA, the CDR3 is TGTGCCAGCGGGAGGTTCACAGATACGCAGTATTTT. Translating gives CASGRFTDTQYF.

V is TRBV6-1 and J is TRBJ2-1; TRBD2 might be the D (6 bases). Trimming took off 8 bases at V and 7 bases at J, with 18 bases between the two ends. The CDR3 sequence is 14 residues long. Germline CDR1 is MNHNS and CDR2 is SASEGT. In nucleotides, the CDR3 is TGTGCCAGCTCCCTACCGGGACTGACTAATGAGCAGTTCTTC. Translated, it gives CASSLPGLTNEQFF.

Comments on this clone: A junction end diverges from the germline sequence, so it may reflect a read error. J is TRBJ1-4 and V is TRBV15; D might be TRBD1 (6 bases). The CDR3 runs to 15 residues. Germline CDR1 and CDR2: LNHNV and YYDKDF (reference sequence). The CDR3 here is CTTSRDLGTREKLFF. Here the CDR3 DNA reads TGTACCACCAGCAGAGATCTTGGGACACGAGAAAAACTGTTTTTT. The variable domain in full, with the rest retrieved from reference TRBV15 and TRBJ1-4, is DAMVIQNPRYQVTQFGKPVTLSCSQTLNHNVMYWYQQKSSQAPKLLFHYYDKDFNNEADTPDNFQSRRPNTSFCFLDIRSPGLGDTAMYLCTTSRDLGTREKLFFGSGTQLSVL.